Listed below are T cell receptor beta chains from one sample, sequenced in a study of OX40 agonist ivuxolimab in advanced cancers. Generated by immunoSEQ multiplex PCR, the TCRdb table keeps only in-frame clones and is missing some. The data contain about 68,000 clones, approximately 86% of them seen just once; the ten biggest clones take up more than 2%. The material sequenced was CD4+ or CD8+ T cells sorted from blood, taken in a trial of the OX40 agonist ivuxolimab. These receptors were collected from an adult with an advanced solid tumor such as melanoma, head and neck, liver or kidney cancer. Both conserved end residues are part of each CDR3. A D gene is named only where the DNA matches it firmly. A clone size is listed for some rows: how often the clone was seen (once, few, many), or a class if it is expanded.

TRBJ2-2 | - | TRBV5-4 | - | TGTGCCAGCAGCTTGGCGGGGGCAGGGGTGACCGGGGAGCTGTTTTTT | CASSLAGAGVTGELFF
TRBJ2-3 | - | TRBV14 | - | TGTGCCAGCAGCCAAGGGGGACTCCAGAAAGTATGGAGCACAGATACGCAGTATTTT | CASSQGGLQKVWSTDTQYF
TRBJ2-2 | - | TRBV11-2 | - | TGTGCCAGCAGCTTTGCGGGCTACTCGAACACCGGGGAGCTGTTTTTT | CASSFAGYSNTGELFF
TRBJ1-5 | - | TRBV6-1 | - | TGTGCCAGCAGATCGGGTGGGTATAGCAATCAGCCCCAGCATTTT | CASRSGGYSNQPQHF
TRBJ2-4 | - | TRBV29-1 | - | TGCAGCGTCCGGACCGAAACGGGCATTCAGTACTTC | CSVRTETGIQYF
TRBJ2-7 | - | TRBV7-9 | - | TGTGCCAGCAGTCGAGACGTCAACGAGCAGTACTTC | CASSRDVNEQYF
TRBJ2-1 | - | TRBV25-1 | - | TGTGCCAGCAGTGACTCCGGGGGACCTAAAGAGCAGTTCTTC | CASSDSGGPKEQFF
TRBJ2-5 | - | TRBV28 | TRBD1 | TGTGCCAGCAATAGGGGACAGGGGGCAAGGGGAGAGACCCAGTACTTC | CASNRGQGARGETQYF
TRBJ2-7 | - | TRBV2 | TRBD1 | TGTGCCAGCAGGGGCAGGGGGAGCGAGCAGTACTTC | CASRGRGSEQYF
TRBJ1-6 | - | TRBV4-2 | - | TGTGCCAGCAGCCAAGCGGCAGCAAATTCACCCCTCCACTTT | CASSQAAANSPLHF
TRBJ2-5 | - | TRBV4-1 | TRBD2 | TGCGCCAGCAGCTGGACTAGCGGGGGGCCGGAGACCCAGTACTTC | CASSWTSGGPETQYF
TRBJ1-5 | - | TRBV4-1 | - | TGCGCCAGCCGCGCGAGTGGGGCTCTCAATCAGCCCCAGCATTTT | CASRASGALNQPQHF
TRBJ2-1 | - | TRBV7-3 | TRBD2 | TGTGCCAGCAGCCCGGGTAGCGGGAGGTCCTCCAGGTATGAGCAGTTCTTC | CASSPGSGRSSRYEQFF
TRBJ2-3 | - | TRBV19 | - | TGTGCCAGTAGTACGACTAGAACAGGTGCAGATACGCAGTATTTT | CASSTTRTGADTQYF
TRBJ1-1 | - | TRBV11-2 | - | TGTGCCAGCAGAAACACTGAAGCTTTCTTT | CASRNTEAFF
TRBJ1-3 | - | TRBV10-3 | - | TGTGCCATCAGTGATCCCCGGGGCTCTGGAAACACCATATATTTT | CAISDPRGSGNTIYF
TRBJ1-5 | few | TRBV19 | - | TGTGCCAGTGACAGCGGTGGCTATCAGCCCCAGCATTTT | CASDSGGYQPQHF
TRBJ1-1 | - | TRBV2 | - | TGTGCCAGCAAAGGACAGCCTTCGAACACTGAAGCTTTCTTT | CASKGQPSNTEAFF
TRBJ1-4 | - | TRBV5-1 | TRBD1 | TGCGCCAGCAGCACGGGGGGACAGGGCACTGGTGAAAAACTGTTTTTT | CASSTGGQGTGEKLFF
TRBJ2-1 | - | TRBV9 | - | TGTGCCAGCAGCGTATCCCCCCAGGGGAACAATGAGCAGTTCTTC | CASSVSPQGNNEQFF
TRBJ2-3 | - | TRBV7-9 | TRBD1 | TGTGCCAGCAGCTTCCCCGGACAGGGGGCCGCAGATACGCAGTATTTT | CASSFPGQGAADTQYF
TRBJ1-5 | - | TRBV6-1 | - | TGTGCCAGCAGTGAAGGAACCTATGGCGATCAGCCCCAGCATTTT | CASSEGTYGDQPQHF
TRBJ2-7 | - | TRBV9 | TRBD1 | TGTGCCAGCAGCGCTTCGGGACAGGACAGAGAGCAGTACTTC | CASSASGQDREQYF
TRBJ2-5 | - | TRBV5-1 | TRBD2 | TGCGCCAGCAGCTTGGCTCCGGCGGGAGAACAAGAGACCCAGTACTTC | CASSLAPAGEQETQYF
TRBJ2-3 | - | TRBV19 | - | TGTGCCAGTAGTCCCCCCAGGGGTTACATGGGCACAGATACGCAGTATTTT | CASSPPRGYMGTDTQYF
TRBJ1-5 | - | TRBV6-6 | - | TGTGCCACCGACAGTAGTTTGCTTCAGCCCCAGCATTTT | CATDSSLLQPQHF
TRBJ2-6 | - | TRBV14 | - | TGTGCCAGCAGCCAACAGAGCTCTGGGGCCAACGTCCTGACTTTC | CASSQQSSGANVLTF
TRBJ2-5 | - | TRBV5-4 | - | TGTGCCACCAGGGGGGGGGAGACCCAGTACTTC | CATRGGETQYF
TRBJ1-2 | few | TRBV28 | - | TGTGCCAGCCTCACGGCGCATGGCTACACCTTC | CASLTAHGYTF
TRBJ2-2 | - | TRBV19 | - | TGTGCCAGTAGTATAGGCAGTAGGGGGAACACCGGGGAGCTGTTTTTT | CASSIGSRGNTGELFF
TRBJ2-7 | - | TRBV7-8 | - | TGTGCCAGCAGCTACCTGACCGCCTACGAGCAGTACTTC | CASSYLTAYEQYF
TRBJ1-5 | once | TRBV7-8 | - | TGTGCCAGCAGCTTAGGGGCGAGCAATCAGCCCCAGCATTTT | CASSLGASNQPQHF
TRBJ2-7 | - | TRBV7-3 | TRBD1 | TGTGCCAGCAGCTCCGGACAGGGCCGGCAGTACTTC | CASSSGQGRQYF
TRBJ2-6 | - | TRBV9 | - | TGTGCCAGCAGCGTAGGCCTGGGGGAGAGCTTCTCTGGGGCCAACGTCCTGACTTTC | CASSVGLGESFSGANVLTF
TRBJ2-1 | - | TRBV29-1 | - | TGCAGCGAGATTACGGGGATAAATGAGCAGTTCTTC | CSEITGINEQFF
TRBJ2-7 | - | TRBV6-1 | - | TGTGCCAGCAGTGGAGGTTACGAGCAGTACTTC | CASSGGYEQYF
TRBJ2-1 | - | TRBV15 | - | TGTGCCACCAGCAGAGGCCTAGCCCAAACCTACAATGAGCAGTTCTTC | CATSRGLAQTYNEQFF
TRBJ1-2 | - | TRBV5-6 | - | TGTGCCAGCAGCTTCCGCGGCGTCGACTATGGCTACACCTTC | CASSFRGVDYGYTF
TRBJ1-1 | - | TRBV4-3 | - | TGCGCCAGCAGCTGGGGGGGGGACCTGAACACTGAAGCTTTCTTT | CASSWGGDLNTEAFF
TRBJ2-1 | - | TRBV7-6 | - | TGTGCCAGCAGCTTACTGGCTGGGGCCTCCTACAATGAGCAGTTCTTC | CASSLLAGASYNEQFF
TRBJ2-5 | - | TRBV5-5 | TRBD1 | TGCGCCAGCAGCCAAACTTCGACAGGGCGGCAAGGGACCCAGTACTTC | CASSQTSTGRQGTQYF
TRBJ1-5 | - | TRBV11-2 | - | TGTGCCAGCAGCTTTGGCAGGGTGAGTCAGCCCCAGCATTTT | CASSFGRVSQPQHF
TRBJ2-7 | - | TRBV4-3 | - | TGCGCCAGCAGCCAAGCTCACAGGGGAGGAGAGCAGTACTTC | CASSQAHRGGEQYF